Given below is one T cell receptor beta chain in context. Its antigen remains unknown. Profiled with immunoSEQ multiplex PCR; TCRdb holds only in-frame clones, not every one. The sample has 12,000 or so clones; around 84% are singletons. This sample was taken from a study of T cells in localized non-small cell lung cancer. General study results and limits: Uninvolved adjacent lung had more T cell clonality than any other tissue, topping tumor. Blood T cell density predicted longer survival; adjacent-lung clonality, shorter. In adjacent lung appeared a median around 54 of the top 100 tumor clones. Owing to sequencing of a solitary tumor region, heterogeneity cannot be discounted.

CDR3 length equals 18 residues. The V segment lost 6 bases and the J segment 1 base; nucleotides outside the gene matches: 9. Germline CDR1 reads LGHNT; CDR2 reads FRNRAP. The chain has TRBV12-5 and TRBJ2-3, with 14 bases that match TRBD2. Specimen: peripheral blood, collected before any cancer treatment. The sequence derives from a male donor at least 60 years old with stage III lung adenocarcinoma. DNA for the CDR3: TGTGCTAGTGGCGCCGGGACTAGCGGGAGCTTGGGCACAGATACGCAGTATTTT. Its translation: CASGAGTSGSLGTDTQYF. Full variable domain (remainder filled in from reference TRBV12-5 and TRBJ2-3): DARVTQTPRHKVTEMGQEVTMRCQPILGHNTVFWYRQTMMQGLELLAYFRNRAPLDDSGMPKDRFSAEMPDATLATLKIQPSEPRDSAVYFCASGAGTSGSLGTDTQYFGPGTRLTVL.